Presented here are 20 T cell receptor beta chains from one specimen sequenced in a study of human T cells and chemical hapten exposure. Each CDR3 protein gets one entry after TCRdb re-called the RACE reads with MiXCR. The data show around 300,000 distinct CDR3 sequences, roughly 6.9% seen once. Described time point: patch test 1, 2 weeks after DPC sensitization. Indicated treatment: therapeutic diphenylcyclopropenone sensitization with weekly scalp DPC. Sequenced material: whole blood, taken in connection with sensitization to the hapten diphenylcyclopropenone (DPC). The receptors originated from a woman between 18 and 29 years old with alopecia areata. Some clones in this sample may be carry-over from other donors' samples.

The CDR3 DNA follows: TGTGCCAGCAGCTTTGGGACTAGCGGAGATACGCAGTATTTT. Protein product: CASSFGTSGDTQYF. The gene calls are TRBV11-2 and TRBJ2-3; 11 bases match TRBD2. CDR3 length: 14 amino acids. V gave up 3 bases and J gave up 5 bases; unmatched junction bases: 1. Germline CDR1 reads SGHAT; CDR2 reads FQNNGV.

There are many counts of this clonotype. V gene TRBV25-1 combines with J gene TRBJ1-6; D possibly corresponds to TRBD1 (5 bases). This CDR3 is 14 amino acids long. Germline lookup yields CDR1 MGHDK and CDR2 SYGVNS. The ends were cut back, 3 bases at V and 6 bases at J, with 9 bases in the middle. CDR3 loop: CASSEWGGNSPLHF. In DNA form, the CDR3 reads TGTGCCAGCAGTGAGTGGGGCGGTAATTCACCCCTCCACTTT.

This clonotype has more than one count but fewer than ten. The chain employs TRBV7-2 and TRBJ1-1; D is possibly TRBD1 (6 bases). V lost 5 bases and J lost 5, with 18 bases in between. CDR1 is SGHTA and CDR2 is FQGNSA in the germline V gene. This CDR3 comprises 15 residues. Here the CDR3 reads CASSPGQGLSTEAFF. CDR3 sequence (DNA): TGTGCCAGCAGCCCCGGCCAGGGGTTAAGTACTGAAGCTTTCTTT.

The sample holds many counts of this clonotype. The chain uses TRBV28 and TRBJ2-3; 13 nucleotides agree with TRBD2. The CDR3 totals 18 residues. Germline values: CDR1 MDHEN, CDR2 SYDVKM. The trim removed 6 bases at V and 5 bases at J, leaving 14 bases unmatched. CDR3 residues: CASSPGTSGVLFGDTQYF. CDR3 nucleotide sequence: TGTGCCAGCAGCCCCGGGACTAGCGGGGTTCTTTTTGGAGATACGCAGTATTTT.

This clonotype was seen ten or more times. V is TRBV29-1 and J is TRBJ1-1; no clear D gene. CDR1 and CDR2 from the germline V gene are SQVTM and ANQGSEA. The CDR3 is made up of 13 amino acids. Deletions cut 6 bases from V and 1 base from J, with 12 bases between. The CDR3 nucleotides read TGCAGCGTCTTGGAACTGCCGAACACTGAAGCTTTCTTT. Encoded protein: CSVLELPNTEAFF.

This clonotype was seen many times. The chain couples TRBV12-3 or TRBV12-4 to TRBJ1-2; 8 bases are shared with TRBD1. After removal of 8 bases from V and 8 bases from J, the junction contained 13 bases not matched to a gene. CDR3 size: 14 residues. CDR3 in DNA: TGTGCCAGCGCCTTAGGGCAGGGGGCGGGCGGCTACACCTTC. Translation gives CASALGQGAGGYTF.

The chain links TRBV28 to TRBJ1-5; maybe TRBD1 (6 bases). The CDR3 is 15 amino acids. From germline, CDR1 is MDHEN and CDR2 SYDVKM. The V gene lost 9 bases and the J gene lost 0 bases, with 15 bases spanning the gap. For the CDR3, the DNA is TGTGCCAGTAACAGGGCTTTGGGTAGCAATCAGCCCCAGCATTTT. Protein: CASNRALGSNQPQHF.

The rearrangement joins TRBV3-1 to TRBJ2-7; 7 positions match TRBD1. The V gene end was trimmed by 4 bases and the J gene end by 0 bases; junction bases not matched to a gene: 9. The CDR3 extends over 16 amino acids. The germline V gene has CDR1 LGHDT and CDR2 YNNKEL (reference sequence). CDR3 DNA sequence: TGTGCCAGCAGCCCGACGGGGTACAGGGGCTCCTACGAGCAGTACTTC. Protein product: CASSPTGYRGSYEQYF.

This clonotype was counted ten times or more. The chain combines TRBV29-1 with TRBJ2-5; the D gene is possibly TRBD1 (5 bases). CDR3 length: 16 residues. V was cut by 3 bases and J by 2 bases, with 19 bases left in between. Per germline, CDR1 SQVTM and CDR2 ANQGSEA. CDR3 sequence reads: CSVEEPRGREQETQYF. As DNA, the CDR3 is TGCAGCGTTGAGGAACCTCGAGGCAGGGAACAAGAGACCCAGTACTTC. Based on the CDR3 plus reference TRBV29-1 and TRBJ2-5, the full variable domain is SAVISQKPSRDICQRGTSLTIQCQVDSQVTMMFWYRQQPGQSLTLIATANQGSEATYESGFVIDKFPISRPNLTFSTLTVSNMSPEDSSIYLCSVEEPRGREQETQYFGPGTRLLVL.

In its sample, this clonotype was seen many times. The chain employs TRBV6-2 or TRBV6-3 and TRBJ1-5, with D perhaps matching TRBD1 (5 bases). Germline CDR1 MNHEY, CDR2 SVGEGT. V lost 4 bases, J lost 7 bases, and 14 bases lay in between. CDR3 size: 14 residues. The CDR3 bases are TGTGCCAGCAGTTTACCCTCGGAGGGGCAGCCCCAGCATTTT. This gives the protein CASSLPSEGQPQHF.

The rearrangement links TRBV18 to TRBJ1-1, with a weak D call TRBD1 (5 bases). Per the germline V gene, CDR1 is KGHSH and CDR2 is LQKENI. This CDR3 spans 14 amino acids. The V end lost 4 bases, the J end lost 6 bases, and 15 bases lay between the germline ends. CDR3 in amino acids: CASSQGQGHAEAFF. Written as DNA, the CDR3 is TGTGCCAGCTCACAGGGGCAGGGTCACGCTGAAGCTTTCTTT.

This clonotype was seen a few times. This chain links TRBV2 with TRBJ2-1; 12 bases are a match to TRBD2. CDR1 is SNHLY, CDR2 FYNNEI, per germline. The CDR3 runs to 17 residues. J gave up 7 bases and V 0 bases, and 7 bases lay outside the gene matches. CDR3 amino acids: CASSEAPGLAGGNEQFF. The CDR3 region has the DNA TGTGCCAGCAGTGAAGCACCAGGGCTAGCGGGGGGGAATGAGCAGTTCTTC.

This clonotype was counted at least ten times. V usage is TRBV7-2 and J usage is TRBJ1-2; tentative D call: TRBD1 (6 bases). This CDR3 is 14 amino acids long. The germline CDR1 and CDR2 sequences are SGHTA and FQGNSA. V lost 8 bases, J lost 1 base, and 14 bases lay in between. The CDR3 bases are TGTGCCAGCTCACTAAGGACAGATAACTATGGCTACACCTTC. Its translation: CASSLRTDNYGYTF.

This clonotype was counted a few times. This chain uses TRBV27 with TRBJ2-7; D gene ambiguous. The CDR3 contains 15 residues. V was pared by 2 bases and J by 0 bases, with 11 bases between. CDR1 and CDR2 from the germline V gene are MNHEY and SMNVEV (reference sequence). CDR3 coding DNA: TGTGCCAGCAGTTTAGTACTGTCGAGCTCCTACGAGCAGTACTTC. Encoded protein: CASSLVLSSSYEQYF.

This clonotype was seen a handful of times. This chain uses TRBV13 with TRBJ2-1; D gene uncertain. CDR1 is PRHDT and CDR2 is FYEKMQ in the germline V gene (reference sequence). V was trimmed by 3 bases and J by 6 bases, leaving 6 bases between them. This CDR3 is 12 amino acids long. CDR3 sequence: CASSFYRNEQFF. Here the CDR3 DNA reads TGTGCCAGCAGCTTTTACCGCAATGAGCAGTTCTTC. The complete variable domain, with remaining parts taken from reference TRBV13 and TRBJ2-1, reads AAGVIQSPRHLIKEKRETATLKCYPIPRHDTVYWYQQGPGQDPQFLISFYEKMQSDKGSIPDRFSAQQFSDYHSELNMSSLELGDSALYFCASSFYRNEQFFGPGTRLTVL.

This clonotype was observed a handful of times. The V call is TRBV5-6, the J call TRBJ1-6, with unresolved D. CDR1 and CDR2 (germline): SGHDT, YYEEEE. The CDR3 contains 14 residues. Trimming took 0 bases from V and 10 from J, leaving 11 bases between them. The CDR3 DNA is TGTGCCAGCAGCTTGGCTTCTGGCGGCTCACCCCTCCACTTT. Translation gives CASSLASGGSPLHF.

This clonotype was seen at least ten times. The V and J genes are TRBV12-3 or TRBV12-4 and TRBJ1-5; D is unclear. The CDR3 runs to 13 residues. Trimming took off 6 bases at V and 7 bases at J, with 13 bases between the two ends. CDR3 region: CASSWEGGQPQHF. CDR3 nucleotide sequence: TGTGCCAGCAGCTGGGAGGGAGGACAGCCCCAGCATTTT.

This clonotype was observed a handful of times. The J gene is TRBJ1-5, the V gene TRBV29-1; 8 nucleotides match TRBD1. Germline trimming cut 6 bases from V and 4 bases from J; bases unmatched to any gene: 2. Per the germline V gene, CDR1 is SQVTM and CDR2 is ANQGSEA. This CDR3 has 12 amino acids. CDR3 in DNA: TGCAGCGTGGGGGACAGGAATCAGCCCCAGCATTTT. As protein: CSVGDRNQPQHF. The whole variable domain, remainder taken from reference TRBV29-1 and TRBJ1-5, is SAVISQKPSRDICQRGTSLTIQCQVDSQVTMMFWYRQQPGQSLTLIATANQGSEATYESGFVIDKFPISRPNLTFSTLTVSNMSPEDSSIYLCSVGDRNQPQHFGDGTRLSIL.

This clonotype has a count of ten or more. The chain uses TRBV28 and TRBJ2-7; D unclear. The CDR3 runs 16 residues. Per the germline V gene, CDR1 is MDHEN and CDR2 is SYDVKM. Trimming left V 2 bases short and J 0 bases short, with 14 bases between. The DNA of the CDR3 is TGTGCCAGCAGTTTAAGTGCCGAGACGGTCTCCTACGAGCAGTACTTC. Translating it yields CASSLSAETVSYEQYF.

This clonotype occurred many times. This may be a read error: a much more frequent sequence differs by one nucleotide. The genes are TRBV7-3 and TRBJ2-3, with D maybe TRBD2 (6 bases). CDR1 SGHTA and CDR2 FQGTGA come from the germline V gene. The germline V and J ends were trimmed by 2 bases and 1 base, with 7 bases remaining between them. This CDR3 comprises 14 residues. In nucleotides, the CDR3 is TGTGCCAGCAGCTTACCGGGGGGCACAGATACGCAGTATTTT. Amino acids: CASSLPGGTDTQYF.